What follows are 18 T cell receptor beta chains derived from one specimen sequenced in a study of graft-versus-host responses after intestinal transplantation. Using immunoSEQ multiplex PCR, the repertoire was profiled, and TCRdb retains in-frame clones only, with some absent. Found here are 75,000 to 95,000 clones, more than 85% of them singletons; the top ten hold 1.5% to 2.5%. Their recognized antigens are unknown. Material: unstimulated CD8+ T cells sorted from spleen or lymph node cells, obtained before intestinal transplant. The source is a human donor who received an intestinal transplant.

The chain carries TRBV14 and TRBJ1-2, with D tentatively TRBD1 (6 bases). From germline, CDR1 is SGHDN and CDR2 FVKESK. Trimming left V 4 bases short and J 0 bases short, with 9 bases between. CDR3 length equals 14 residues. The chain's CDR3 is CASSLRTANYGYTF. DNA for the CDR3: TGTGCCAGCAGCCTAAGGACAGCTAACTATGGCTACACCTTC.

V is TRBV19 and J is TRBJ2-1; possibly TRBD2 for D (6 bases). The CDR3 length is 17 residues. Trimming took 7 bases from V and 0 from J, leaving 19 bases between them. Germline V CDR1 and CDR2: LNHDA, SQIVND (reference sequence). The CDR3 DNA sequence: TGTGCCAGTACCCGGGACTCTTGGGAAAGCTCCTACAATGAGCAGTTCTTC. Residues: CASTRDSWESSYNEQFF.

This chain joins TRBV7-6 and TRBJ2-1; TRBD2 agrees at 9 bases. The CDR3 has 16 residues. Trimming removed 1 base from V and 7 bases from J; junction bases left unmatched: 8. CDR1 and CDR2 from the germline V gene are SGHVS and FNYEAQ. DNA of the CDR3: TGTGCCAGCAGCTTAGGGGGGGAGCGGGGGGTTAATGAGCAGTTCTTC. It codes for CASSLGGERGVNEQFF.

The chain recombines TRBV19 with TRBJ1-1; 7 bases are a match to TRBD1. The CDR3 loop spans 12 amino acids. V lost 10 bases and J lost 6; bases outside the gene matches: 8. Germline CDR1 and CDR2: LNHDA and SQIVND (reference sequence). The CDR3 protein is CATVAGGAEAFF. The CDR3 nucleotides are TGTGCCACGGTCGCAGGGGGAGCTGAAGCTTTCTTT.

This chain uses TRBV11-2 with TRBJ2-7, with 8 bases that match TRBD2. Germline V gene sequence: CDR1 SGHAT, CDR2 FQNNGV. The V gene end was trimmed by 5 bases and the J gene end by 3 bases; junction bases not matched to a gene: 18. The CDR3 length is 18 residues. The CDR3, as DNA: TGTGCCAGCAGCCGTCCAAGAACGGGGGGGGAGGGTTTCTACGAGCAGTACTTC. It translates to CASSRPRTGGEGFYEQYF.

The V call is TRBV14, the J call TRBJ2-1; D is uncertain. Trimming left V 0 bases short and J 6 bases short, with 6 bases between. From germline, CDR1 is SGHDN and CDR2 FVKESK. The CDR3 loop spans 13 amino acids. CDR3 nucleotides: TGTGCCAGCAGCCAAGATGTCTTCAATGAGCAGTTCTTC. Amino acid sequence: CASSQDVFNEQFF. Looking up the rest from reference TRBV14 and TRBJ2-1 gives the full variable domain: EAGVTQFPSHSVIEKGQTVTLRCDPISGHDNLYWYRRVMGKEIKFLLHFVKESKQDESGMPNNRFLAERTGGTYSTLKVQPAELEDSGVYFCASSQDVFNEQFFGPGTRLTVL.

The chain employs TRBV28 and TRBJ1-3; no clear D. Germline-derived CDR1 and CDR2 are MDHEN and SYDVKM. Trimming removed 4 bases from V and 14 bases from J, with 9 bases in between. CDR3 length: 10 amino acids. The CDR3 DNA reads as TGTGCCAGCAGTTCCGGCAGGTTATATTTT. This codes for CASSSGRLYF.

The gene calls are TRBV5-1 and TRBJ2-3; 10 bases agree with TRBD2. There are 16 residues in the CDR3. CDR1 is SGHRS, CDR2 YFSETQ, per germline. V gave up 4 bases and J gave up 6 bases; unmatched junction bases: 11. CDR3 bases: TGCGCCAGCAGCCCTCGGACTAGCGGCGTTGTGGATACGCAGTATTTT. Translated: CASSPRTSGVVDTQYF.

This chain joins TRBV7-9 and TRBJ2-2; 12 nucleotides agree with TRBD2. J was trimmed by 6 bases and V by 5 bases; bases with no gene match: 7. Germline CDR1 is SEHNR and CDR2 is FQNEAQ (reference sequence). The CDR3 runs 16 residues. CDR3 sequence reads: CASSTLAGGPSGELFF. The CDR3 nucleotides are TGTGCCAGCAGCACCCTAGCGGGGGGGCCCTCCGGGGAGCTGTTTTTT. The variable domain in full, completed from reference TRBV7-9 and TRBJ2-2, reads DTGVSQNPRHKITKRGQNVTFRCDPISEHNRLYWYRQTLGQGPEFLTYFQNEAQLEKSRLLSDRFSAERPKGSFSTLEIQRTEQGDSAMYLCASSTLAGGPSGELFFGEGSRLTVL.

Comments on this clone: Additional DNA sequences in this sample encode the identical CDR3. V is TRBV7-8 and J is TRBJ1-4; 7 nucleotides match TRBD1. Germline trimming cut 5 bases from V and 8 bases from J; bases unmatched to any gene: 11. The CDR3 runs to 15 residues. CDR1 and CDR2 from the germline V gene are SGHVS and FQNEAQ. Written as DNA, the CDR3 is TGTGCCAGCAGCCCATCCCCGACAGGGCGGGAAAAACTGTTTTTT. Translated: CASSPSPTGREKLFF.

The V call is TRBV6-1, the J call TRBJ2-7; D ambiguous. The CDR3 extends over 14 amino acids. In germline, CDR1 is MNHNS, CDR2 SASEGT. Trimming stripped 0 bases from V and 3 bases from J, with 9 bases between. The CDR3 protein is CASSEAWPLYEQYF. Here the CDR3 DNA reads TGTGCCAGCAGTGAAGCTTGGCCCCTCTACGAGCAGTACTTC.

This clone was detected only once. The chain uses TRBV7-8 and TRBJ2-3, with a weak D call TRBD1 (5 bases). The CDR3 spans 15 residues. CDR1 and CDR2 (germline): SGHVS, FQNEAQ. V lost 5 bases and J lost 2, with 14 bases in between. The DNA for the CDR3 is TGTGCCAGCAGCGGTGGGGCAGGTCTCACAGATACGCAGTATTTT. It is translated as CASSGGAGLTDTQYF.

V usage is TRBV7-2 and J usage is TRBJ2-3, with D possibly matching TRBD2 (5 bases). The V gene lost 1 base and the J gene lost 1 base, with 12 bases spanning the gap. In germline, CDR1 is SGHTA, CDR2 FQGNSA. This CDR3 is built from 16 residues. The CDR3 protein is CASSLGRALRTDTQYF. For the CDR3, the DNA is TGTGCCAGCAGCTTAGGGCGGGCACTACGCACAGATACGCAGTATTTT.

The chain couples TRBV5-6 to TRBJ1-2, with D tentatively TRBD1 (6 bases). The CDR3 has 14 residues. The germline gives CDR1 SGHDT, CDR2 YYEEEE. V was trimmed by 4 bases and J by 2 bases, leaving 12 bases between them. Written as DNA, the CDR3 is TGTGCCAGCAGCGACGGGACACCGAACTATGGCTACACCTTC. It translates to CASSDGTPNYGYTF.

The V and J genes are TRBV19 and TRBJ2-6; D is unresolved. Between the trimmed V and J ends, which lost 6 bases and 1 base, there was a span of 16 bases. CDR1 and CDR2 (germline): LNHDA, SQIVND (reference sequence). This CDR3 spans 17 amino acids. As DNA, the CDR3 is TGTGCCAGTAGGACACAGAGTCCGGTATCTGGGGCCAACGTCCTGACTTTC. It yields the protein CASRTQSPVSGANVLTF.

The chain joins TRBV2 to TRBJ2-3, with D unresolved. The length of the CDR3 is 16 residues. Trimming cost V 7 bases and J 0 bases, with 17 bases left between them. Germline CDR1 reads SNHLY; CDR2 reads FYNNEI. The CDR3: CASTRTTFASTDTQYF. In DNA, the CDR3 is TGTGCCAGCACCCGAACCACTTTTGCTAGCACAGATACGCAGTATTTT.

In nucleotides, the CDR3 is TGTGCCAGCAGTTTACGGACAGGGGGCTATGGCTACACCTTC. Its protein product is CASSLRTGGYGYTF. This chain links TRBV27 with TRBJ1-2; 10 nucleotides align to TRBD1. Germline loops: CDR1 MNHEY, CDR2 SMNVEV (reference sequence). J was trimmed by 4 bases and V by 2 bases; bases with no gene match: 1. The CDR3 totals 14 residues.

In DNA form, the CDR3 reads TGCAGCGTCGCCACGGACAGTCCTTCCTATGGCTACACCTTC. Translation gives CSVATDSPSYGYTF. V and J are TRBV29-1 and TRBJ1-2, with TRBD1 as a possible D gene (6 bases). CDR3 length equals 14 residues. The ends were cut back, 6 bases at V and 4 bases at J, with 18 bases in the middle. Germline CDR1 is SQVTM and CDR2 is ANQGSEA.